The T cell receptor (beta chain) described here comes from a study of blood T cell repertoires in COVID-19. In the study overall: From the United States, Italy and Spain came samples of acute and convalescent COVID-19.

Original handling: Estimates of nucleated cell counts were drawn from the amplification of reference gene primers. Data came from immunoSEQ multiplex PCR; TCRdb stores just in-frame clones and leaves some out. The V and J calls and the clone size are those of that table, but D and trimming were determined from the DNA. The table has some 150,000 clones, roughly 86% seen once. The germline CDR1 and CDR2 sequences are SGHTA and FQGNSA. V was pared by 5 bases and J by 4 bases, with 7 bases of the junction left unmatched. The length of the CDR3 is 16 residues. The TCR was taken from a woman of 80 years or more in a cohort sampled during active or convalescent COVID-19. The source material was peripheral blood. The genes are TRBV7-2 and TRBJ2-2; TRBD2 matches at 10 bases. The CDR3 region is CASSRSGRVGTGELFF. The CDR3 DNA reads TGTGCCAGCAGCAGAAGCGGGAGGGTGGGCACCGGGGAGCTGTTTTTT.